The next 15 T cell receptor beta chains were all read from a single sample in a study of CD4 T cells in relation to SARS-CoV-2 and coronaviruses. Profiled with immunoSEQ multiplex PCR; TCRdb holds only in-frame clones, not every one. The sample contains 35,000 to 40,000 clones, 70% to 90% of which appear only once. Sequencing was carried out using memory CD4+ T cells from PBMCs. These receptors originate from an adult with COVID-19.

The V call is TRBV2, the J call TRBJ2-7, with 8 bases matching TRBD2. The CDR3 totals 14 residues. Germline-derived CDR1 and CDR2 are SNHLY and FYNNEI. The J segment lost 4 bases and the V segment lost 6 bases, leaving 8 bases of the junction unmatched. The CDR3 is CASSDLTGGYEQYF. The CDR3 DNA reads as TGTGCCAGCAGCGACTTGACGGGAGGGTACGAGCAGTACTTC.

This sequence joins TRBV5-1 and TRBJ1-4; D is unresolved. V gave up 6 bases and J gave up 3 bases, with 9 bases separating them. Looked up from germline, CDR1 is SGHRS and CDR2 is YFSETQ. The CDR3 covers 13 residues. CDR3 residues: CASKVSPNEKLFF. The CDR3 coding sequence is TGCGCCAGCAAGGTCAGCCCTAATGAAAAACTGTTTTTT.

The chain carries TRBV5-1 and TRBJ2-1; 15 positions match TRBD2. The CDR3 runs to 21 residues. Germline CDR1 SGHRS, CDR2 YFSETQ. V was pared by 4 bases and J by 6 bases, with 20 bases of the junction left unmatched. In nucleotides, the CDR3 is TGCGCCAGCAGCCACCGGGGGACTAGCGGGAGGCTACCCGGAAGGAGCAATGAGCAGTTCTTC. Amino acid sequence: CASSHRGTSGRLPGRSNEQFF.

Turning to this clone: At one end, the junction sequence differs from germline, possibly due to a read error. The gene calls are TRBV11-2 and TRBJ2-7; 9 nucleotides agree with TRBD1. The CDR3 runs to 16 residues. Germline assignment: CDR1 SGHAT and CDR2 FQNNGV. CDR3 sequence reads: CASSIEGGTGSTEQYF. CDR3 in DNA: TGTGCCAGCAGCATAGAGGGGGGGACAGGGAGTACGGAGCAGTACTTC.

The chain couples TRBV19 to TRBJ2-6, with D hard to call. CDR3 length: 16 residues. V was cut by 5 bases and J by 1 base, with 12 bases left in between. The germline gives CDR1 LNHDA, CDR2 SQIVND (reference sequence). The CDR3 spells CASSRRPESGANVLTF. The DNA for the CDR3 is TGTGCCAGTAGTCGGCGACCCGAGTCTGGGGCCAACGTCCTGACTTTC.

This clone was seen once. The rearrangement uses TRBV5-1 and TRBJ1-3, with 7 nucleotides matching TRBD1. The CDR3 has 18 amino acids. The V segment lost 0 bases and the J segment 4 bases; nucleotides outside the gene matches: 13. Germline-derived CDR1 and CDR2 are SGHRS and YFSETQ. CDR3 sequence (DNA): TGCGCCAGCAGCTTGGTACCCCCAGACAGGGAATACGGAAACACCATATATTTT. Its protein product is CASSLVPPDREYGNTIYF.

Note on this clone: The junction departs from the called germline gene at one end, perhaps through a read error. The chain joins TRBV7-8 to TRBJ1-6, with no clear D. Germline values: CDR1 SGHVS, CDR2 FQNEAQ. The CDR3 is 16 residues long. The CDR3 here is CASSLARTANNSPLYF. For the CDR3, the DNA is TGTGCCAGCAGCTTAGCGCGAACAGCGAATAATTCACCCCTCTACTTT.

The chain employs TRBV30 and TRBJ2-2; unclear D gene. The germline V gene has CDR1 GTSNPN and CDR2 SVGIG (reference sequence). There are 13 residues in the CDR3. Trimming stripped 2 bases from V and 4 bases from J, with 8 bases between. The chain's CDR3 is CAWSPLLTGELFF. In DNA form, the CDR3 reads TGTGCCTGGAGTCCACTCCTCACCGGGGAGCTGTTTTTT. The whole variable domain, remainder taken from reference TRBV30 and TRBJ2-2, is SQTIHQWPATLVQPVGSPLSLECTVEGTSNPNLYWYRQAAGRGLQLLFYSVGIGQISSEVPQNLSASRPQDRQFILSSKKLLLSDSGFYLCAWSPLLTGELFFGEGSRLTVL.

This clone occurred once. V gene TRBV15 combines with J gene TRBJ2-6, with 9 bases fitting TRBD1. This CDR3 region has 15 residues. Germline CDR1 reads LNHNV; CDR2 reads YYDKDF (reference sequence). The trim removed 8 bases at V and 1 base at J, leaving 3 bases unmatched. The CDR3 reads CATLQGASGANVLTF. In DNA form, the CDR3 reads TGTGCCACCCTACAGGGGGCTTCTGGGGCCAACGTCCTGACTTTC.

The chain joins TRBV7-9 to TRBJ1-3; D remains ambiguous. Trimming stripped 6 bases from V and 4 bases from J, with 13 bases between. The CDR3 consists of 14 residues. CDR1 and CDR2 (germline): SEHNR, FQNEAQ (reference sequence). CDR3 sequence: CASSLMTTGNTIYF. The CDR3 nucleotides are TGTGCCAGCAGTCTTATGACCACGGGAAACACCATATATTTT.

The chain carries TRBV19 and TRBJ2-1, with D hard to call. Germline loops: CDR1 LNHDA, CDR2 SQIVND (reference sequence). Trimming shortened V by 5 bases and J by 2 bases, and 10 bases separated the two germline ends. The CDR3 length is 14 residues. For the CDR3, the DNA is TGTGCCAGTAGTGTGGACCAGACCTACAATGAGCAGTTCTTC. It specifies CASSVDQTYNEQFF.

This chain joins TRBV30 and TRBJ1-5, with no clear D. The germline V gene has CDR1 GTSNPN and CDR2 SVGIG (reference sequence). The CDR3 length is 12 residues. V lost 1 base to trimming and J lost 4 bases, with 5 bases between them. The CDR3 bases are TGTGCCTGGAGTGGACAAAATCAGCCCCAGCATTTT. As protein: CAWSGQNQPQHF.

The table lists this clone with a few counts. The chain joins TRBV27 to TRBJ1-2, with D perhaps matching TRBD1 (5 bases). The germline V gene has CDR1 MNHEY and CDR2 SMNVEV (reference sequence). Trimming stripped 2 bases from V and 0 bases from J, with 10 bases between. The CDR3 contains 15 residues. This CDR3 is CASSLRQPSNYGYTF. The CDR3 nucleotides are TGTGCCAGCAGTTTAAGACAGCCATCTAACTATGGCTACACCTTC.

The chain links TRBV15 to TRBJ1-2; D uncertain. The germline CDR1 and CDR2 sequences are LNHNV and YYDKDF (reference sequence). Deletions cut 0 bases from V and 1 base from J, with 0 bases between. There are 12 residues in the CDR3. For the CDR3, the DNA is TGTGCCACCAGCAGAGATAACTATGGCTACACCTTC. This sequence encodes CATSRDNYGYTF.

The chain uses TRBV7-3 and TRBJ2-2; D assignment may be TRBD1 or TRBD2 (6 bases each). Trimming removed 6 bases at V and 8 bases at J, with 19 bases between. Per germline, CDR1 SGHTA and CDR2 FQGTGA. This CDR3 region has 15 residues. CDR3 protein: CASSSTGRRGGELFF. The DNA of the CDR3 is TGTGCCAGCAGTTCCACAGGGCGGCGGGGTGGGGAGCTGTTTTTT.